The rows below give T cell receptor beta chains drawn from one sample of a study of PD-L1 blockade in urothelial cancer. Sequencing was performed with immunoSEQ multiplex PCR; in TCRdb, only in-frame clones are kept and a portion is missing. The profile covers tens of thousands of clones, with 80% to 85% appearing a single time and approximately 2% taken by the ten largest. Sequencing was performed on PBMCs, taken around atezolizumab (anti-PD-L1) treatment. These receptor sequences come from a man aged 55 to 70 with urothelial cancer. Each CDR3 is given with its conserved first and last residue. Fields, in order: D gene, clone size, V gene, J gene, CDR3 protein, CDR3 DNA. D genes are given only for firm matches. Not every row has a clone size; where given, it reads once, few, many or a size class.

D gene: -
clone size: -
V gene: TRBV9
J gene: TRBJ2-5
CDR3 protein: CASSGRGRETQYF
CDR3 DNA: TGTGCCAGCAGCGGCAGGGGTAGAGAGACCCAGTACTTC

D gene: TRBD1
clone size: -
V gene: TRBV7-8
J gene: TRBJ2-1
CDR3 protein: CASSAQGSLNNEQFF
CDR3 DNA: TGTGCCAGCAGCGCACAGGGGTCCCTTAACAATGAGCAGTTCTTC

D gene: TRBD2
clone size: -
V gene: TRBV6-6
J gene: TRBJ2-7
CDR3 protein: CASSGRSGGSYEQYF
CDR3 DNA: TGTGCCAGCAGTGGACGTAGCGGGGGTTCCTACGAGCAGTACTTC

D gene: -
clone size: -
V gene: TRBV4-1
J gene: TRBJ2-3
CDR3 protein: CASSWRLQGGSTDTQYF
CDR3 DNA: TGCGCCAGCAGCTGGCGGTTGCAGGGGGGTAGCACAGATACGCAGTATTTT

D gene: -
clone size: -
V gene: TRBV30
J gene: TRBJ1-2
CDR3 protein: CAWSRGPNGYTF
CDR3 DNA: TGTGCCTGGAGCCGAGGTCCCAATGGCTACACCTTC

D gene: TRBD1
clone size: once
V gene: TRBV6-6
J gene: TRBJ1-2
CDR3 protein: CASRRGQDYGYTF
CDR3 DNA: TGTGCCAGCAGAAGGGGGCAGGACTATGGCTACACCTTC

D gene: -
clone size: once
V gene: TRBV28
J gene: TRBJ1-5
CDR3 protein: CATRSVKLSNQPQHF
CDR3 DNA: TGTGCCACTCGATCGGTTAAGTTGAGCAATCAGCCCCAGCATTTT

D gene: TRBD2
clone size: -
V gene: TRBV30
J gene: TRBJ2-2
CDR3 protein: CASRPAGVATGELFF
CDR3 DNA: TGTGCCTCGAGGCCCGCGGGGGTCGCCACCGGGGAGCTGTTTTTT

D gene: TRBD1
clone size: -
V gene: TRBV14
J gene: TRBJ2-1
CDR3 protein: CASSQEYIQIRDRGSNEQFF
CDR3 DNA: TGTGCCAGCAGCCAAGAATATATTCAAATTCGGGACAGGGGGAGCAATGAGCAGTTCTTC

D gene: -
clone size: -
V gene: TRBV6-1
J gene: TRBJ1-2
CDR3 protein: CASPGGGGYTF
CDR3 DNA: TGTGCCAGCCCCGGGGGAGGAGGCTACACCTTC

D gene: -
clone size: -
V gene: TRBV10-3
J gene: TRBJ2-7
CDR3 protein: CAISGPGQEGFEQYF
CDR3 DNA: TGTGCCATCAGTGGACCGGGACAAGAGGGTTTCGAGCAGTACTTC

D gene: -
clone size: -
V gene: TRBV9
J gene: TRBJ2-5
CDR3 protein: CASSAQGGQETQYF
CDR3 DNA: TGTGCCAGCAGCGCACAGGGTGGACAAGAGACCCAGTACTTC

D gene: TRBD1
clone size: -
V gene: TRBV7-2
J gene: TRBJ2-7
CDR3 protein: CASSLSWDRSYEQYF
CDR3 DNA: TGTGCCAGCAGCTTATCTTGGGACAGATCCTACGAGCAGTACTTC

D gene: -
clone size: -
V gene: TRBV11-2
J gene: TRBJ1-2
CDR3 protein: CASSLEFEGYTF
CDR3 DNA: TGTGCCAGCAGCTTAGAATTTGAGGGCTACACCTTC

D gene: -
clone size: -
V gene: TRBV5-1
J gene: TRBJ2-3
CDR3 protein: CASSLGSADTQYF
CDR3 DNA: TGCGCCAGCAGCCTGGGTTCTGCAGATACGCAGTATTTT

D gene: TRBD2
clone size: -
V gene: TRBV4-1
J gene: TRBJ2-2
CDR3 protein: CASSQRTSGGAGTGELFF
CDR3 DNA: TGCGCCAGCAGCCAAAGGACTAGCGGGGGGGCCGGTACCGGGGAGCTGTTTTTT

D gene: -
clone size: -
V gene: TRBV21-1
J gene: TRBJ2-5
CDR3 protein: CASSKVRVTGKGRETQYF
CDR3 DNA: TGTGCCAGCAGCAAAGTCCGAGTCACAGGGAAGGGCAGGGAGACCCAGTACTTC

D gene: TRBD2
clone size: -
V gene: TRBV9
J gene: TRBJ2-7
CDR3 protein: CASSSSSGGEGYEQYF
CDR3 DNA: TGTGCCAGCAGCTCGAGTAGCGGGGGGGAAGGCTACGAGCAGTACTTC

D gene: -
clone size: -
V gene: TRBV2
J gene: TRBJ1-1
CDR3 protein: CASIGGTEAFF
CDR3 DNA: TGTGCCAGCATAGGGGGCACTGAAGCTTTCTTT

D gene: TRBD2
clone size: once
V gene: TRBV7-9
J gene: TRBJ2-5
CDR3 protein: CASSHKGGDGTQYF
CDR3 DNA: TGTGCCAGCAGCCATAAGGGAGGGGATGGGACCCAGTACTTC

D gene: TRBD2
clone size: -
V gene: TRBV7-6
J gene: TRBJ2-1
CDR3 protein: CASSLGPLSGDYNEQFF
CDR3 DNA: TGTGCCAGCAGCTTAGGGCCCCTTAGCGGGGACTACAATGAGCAGTTCTTC

D gene: -
clone size: -
V gene: TRBV5-1
J gene: TRBJ1-4
CDR3 protein: CASSLVGRTNEKLFF
CDR3 DNA: TGCGCCAGCAGCTTGGTTGGTAGAACTAATGAAAAACTGTTTTTT

D gene: TRBD1
clone size: -
V gene: TRBV4-1
J gene: TRBJ1-2
CDR3 protein: CASSHQTGVTYGYTF
CDR3 DNA: TGCGCCAGCAGCCACCAGACAGGGGTCACCTATGGCTACACCTTC

D gene: -
clone size: -
V gene: TRBV6-5
J gene: TRBJ2-5
CDR3 protein: CASSSVQETQYF
CDR3 DNA: TGTGCCAGCAGCTCAGTCCAAGAGACCCAGTACTTC

D gene: TRBD2
clone size: few
V gene: TRBV12-5
J gene: TRBJ2-1
CDR3 protein: CASGAGLAGVNEQFF
CDR3 DNA: TGTGCTAGTGGCGCGGGACTAGCGGGCGTAAATGAGCAGTTCTTC

D gene: TRBD2
clone size: -
V gene: TRBV6-5
J gene: TRBJ2-7
CDR3 protein: CASRPGLGDYYEQYF
CDR3 DNA: TGTGCCAGCAGACCGGGACTGGGGGACTACTACGAGCAGTACTTC

D gene: TRBD1
clone size: -
V gene: TRBV18
J gene: TRBJ2-4
CDR3 protein: CASSPEGALAKNIQYF
CDR3 DNA: TGTGCCAGCTCACCAGAGGGGGCTCTAGCCAAAAACATTCAGTACTTC

D gene: -
clone size: -
V gene: TRBV14
J gene: TRBJ1-5
CDR3 protein: CASSQGQSNQPQHF
CDR3 DNA: TGTGCCAGCAGCCAGGGGCAGAGCAATCAGCCCCAGCATTTT

D gene: TRBD1
clone size: -
V gene: TRBV6-5
J gene: TRBJ1-5
CDR3 protein: CASRDRGNQPQHF
CDR3 DNA: TGTGCCAGCAGGGACAGGGGCAATCAGCCCCAGCATTTT

D gene: -
clone size: few
V gene: TRBV6-5
J gene: TRBJ1-5
CDR3 protein: CASSYTTGIQPQHF
CDR3 DNA: TGTGCCAGCAGTTACACCACAGGGATCCAGCCCCAGCATTTT

D gene: TRBD1
clone size: once
V gene: TRBV7-9
J gene: TRBJ2-6
CDR3 protein: CASSKGQGPSSGANVLTF
CDR3 DNA: TGTGCCAGCAGCAAGGGACAGGGACCGAGCTCTGGGGCCAACGTCCTGACTTTC

D gene: -
clone size: -
V gene: TRBV10-2
J gene: TRBJ2-3
CDR3 protein: CASAASVTDTQYF
CDR3 DNA: TGCGCCAGCGCAGCGAGCGTCACAGATACGCAGTATTTT

D gene: TRBD2
clone size: few
V gene: TRBV2
J gene: TRBJ2-2
CDR3 protein: CASSNERDTGELFF
CDR3 DNA: TGTGCCAGCAGTAACGAGCGGGATACCGGGGAGCTGTTTTTT

D gene: TRBD2
clone size: -
V gene: TRBV2
J gene: TRBJ2-7
CDR3 protein: CASSDSISGGLSYEQYF
CDR3 DNA: TGTGCCAGCAGTGATTCAATTAGCGGGGGCCTATCCTACGAGCAGTACTTC

D gene: -
clone size: -
V gene: TRBV6-5
J gene: TRBJ2-1
CDR3 protein: CASNTDTTSNEQFF
CDR3 DNA: TGTGCCAGCAATACGGACACAACAAGCAATGAGCAGTTCTTC

D gene: TRBD1
clone size: once
V gene: TRBV28
J gene: TRBJ2-7
CDR3 protein: CASSLGGQGAREQYF
CDR3 DNA: TGTGCCAGCAGTTTGGGGGGACAGGGGGCGAGAGAGCAGTACTTC

D gene: TRBD1
clone size: -
V gene: TRBV29-1
J gene: TRBJ2-3
CDR3 protein: CSVYGQGGTDTQYF
CDR3 DNA: TGCAGCGTATACGGACAGGGAGGTACAGATACGCAGTATTTT

D gene: -
clone size: -
V gene: TRBV21-1
J gene: TRBJ2-1
CDR3 protein: CASSKGNRVAYNEQFF
CDR3 DNA: TGTGCCAGCAGCAAAGGAAACAGGGTGGCCTACAATGAGCAGTTCTTC

D gene: TRBD2
clone size: -
V gene: TRBV12-5
J gene: TRBJ2-5
CDR3 protein: CASGLGTSGGAARETQYF
CDR3 DNA: TGTGCTAGTGGTTTGGGGACTAGCGGGGGGGCTGCGCGAGAGACCCAGTACTTC

D gene: -
clone size: -
V gene: TRBV2
J gene: TRBJ2-1
CDR3 protein: CASSVVFSEQFF
CDR3 DNA: TGTGCCAGCAGTGTGGTGTTCAGTGAGCAGTTCTTC

D gene: TRBD1
clone size: -
V gene: TRBV6-5
J gene: TRBJ2-7
CDR3 protein: CASSYGTGKQYF
CDR3 DNA: TGTGCCAGCAGTTACGGGACAGGGAAGCAGTACTTC

D gene: TRBD1
clone size: -
V gene: TRBV18
J gene: TRBJ1-2
CDR3 protein: CASSPFESTGDNYGYTF
CDR3 DNA: TGTGCCAGCTCGCCTTTCGAATCGACAGGGGACAACTATGGCTACACCTTC

D gene: TRBD1
clone size: -
V gene: TRBV14
J gene: TRBJ1-6
CDR3 protein: CASSRFGTAINSPLHF
CDR3 DNA: TGTGCCAGCAGCCGCTTTGGGACAGCCATTAATTCACCCCTCCACTTT

D gene: TRBD2
clone size: -
V gene: TRBV5-4
J gene: TRBJ2-4
CDR3 protein: CASSSGTSGTKNIQYF
CDR3 DNA: TGTGCCAGCAGCTCCGGGACTAGCGGAACCAAAAACATTCAGTACTTC

D gene: -
clone size: -
V gene: TRBV6-4
J gene: TRBJ2-3
CDR3 protein: CANRTAKADTQYF
CDR3 DNA: TGTGCCAACCGGACTGCTAAGGCAGATACGCAGTATTTT

D gene: TRBD2
clone size: once
V gene: TRBV10-2
J gene: TRBJ2-1
CDR3 protein: CASRGLAGGGEQFF
CDR3 DNA: TGCGCCAGCAGGGGACTAGCGGGGGGCGGGGAGCAGTTCTTC

D gene: -
clone size: -
V gene: TRBV5-1
J gene: TRBJ2-3
CDR3 protein: CASSLGRVTDTQYF
CDR3 DNA: TGCGCCAGCAGCTTGGGCCGGGTCACAGATACGCAGTATTTT

D gene: -
clone size: -
V gene: TRBV5-6
J gene: TRBJ2-2
CDR3 protein: CASIRAGTLTIGGELFF
CDR3 DNA: TGTGCCAGCATCAGAGCCGGGACATTGACTATTGGCGGGGAGCTGTTTTTT

D gene: TRBD1
clone size: once
V gene: TRBV2
J gene: TRBJ2-1
CDR3 protein: CASREGDRVGEQFF
CDR3 DNA: TGTGCCAGCAGGGAGGGGGACAGGGTGGGTGAGCAGTTCTTC

D gene: -
clone size: -
V gene: TRBV27
J gene: TRBJ2-7
CDR3 protein: CASSIFSDRMEQYF
CDR3 DNA: TGTGCCAGCAGTATCTTTTCCGACAGGATGGAGCAGTACTTC

D gene: TRBD1
clone size: -
V gene: TRBV30
J gene: TRBJ1-2
CDR3 protein: CAWSLGQGGYTF
CDR3 DNA: TGTGCCTGGAGCCTAGGACAGGGCGGCTACACCTTC

D gene: -
clone size: few
V gene: TRBV4-1
J gene: TRBJ2-7
CDR3 protein: CASSQDRQNPYEQYF
CDR3 DNA: TGCGCCAGCAGCCAAGACAGGCAGAACCCCTACGAGCAGTACTTC

D gene: -
clone size: -
V gene: TRBV5-1
J gene: TRBJ2-2
CDR3 protein: CASSLEGGNTIGELFF
CDR3 DNA: TGCGCCAGCAGCTTGGAAGGCGGCAATACCATCGGGGAGCTGTTTTTT